This TCR beta chain originates from a study of T cells in localized non-small cell lung cancer. Regarding this clone: What it recognizes is unknown.

The study's findings and limits: T cell clonality was highest in uninvolved adjacent lung, above tumor. Adjacent lung had a median around 60 of the 100 largest tumor clones.

TCRdb's copy holds only in-frame clones and misses some; the assay was immunoSEQ multiplex PCR. The data hold 60,000 to 75,000 clones, with more than 80% observed a single time. The CDR3 extends over 15 amino acids. Trimming cost V 3 bases and J 3 bases, with 12 bases left between them. Germline assignment: CDR1 SGHTA and CDR2 FQGNSA. The receptor's source is a man aged 35-69 years with stage II lung adenocarcinoma. The sequencing used PBMCs, collected before any cancer treatment. The chain recombines TRBV7-2 with TRBJ1-3; possible D gene TRBD1, 5 bases. The CDR3 DNA sequence: TGTGCCAGCAGCTTCGGGGGTGGAGGTGGAAACACCATATATTTT. This sequence encodes CASSFGGGGGNTIYF.